This T cell receptor (beta chain) appears in the sequencing data of a study of shared clonotypes between healthy human individuals. V was shortened by 9 bases and J by 4 bases, with 9 bases between the two germline ends. In germline, CDR1 is WSHSY, CDR2 SAAADI. The CDR3 extends over 11 amino acids. The assay was immunoSEQ multiplex PCR, and TCRdb's table has in-frame clones only and misses some. The repertoire includes hundreds of thousands of clones, less than 96% of them detected once, and about 0.054% sits in the top ten. The gene calls are TRBV10-2 and TRBJ1-1; D is undetermined. The TCR sequence derives from a woman aged 25 to 39 in good health. Specimen: naive CD4+ T cells sorted from blood. As to subset: CD45RA+ positively selected. CDR3 nucleotide sequence: TGCGCCAGTCGCCTGGGCACTGAAGCTTTCTTT. This gives the protein CASRLGTEAFF.